This T cell receptor beta chain originates from a study of blood T cell repertoires in COVID-19. Adults between about 18 and 89 years of age took part from fewer than 30 US areas. Each participant's cohort was designated according to participant-reported clinical history. The protocol was immunoSEQ multiplex PCR, while the TCRdb copy is restricted to in-frame clones and leaves out a portion. The sample gives more than 150,000 clones, around 90% of which show up once; 2% to 2.5% is in the top ten. The CDR3 loop spans 18 amino acids. Unmatched junction bases numbered 12, after V lost 0 bases and J lost 4 bases. Germline CDR1 reads SGHDN; CDR2 reads FVKESK.

The sequence was collected from a woman under 40 who had recovered from COVID-19. This sequence joins TRBV14 and TRBJ1-2; TRBD1 matches 9 bases. The sample consisted of PBMCs or T cells enriched from blood (not recorded which). CDR3 sequence reads: CASSQEDRWDRDRYGYTF. The DNA of the CDR3 is TGTGCCAGCAGCCAAGAAGATCGCTGGGACAGGGACCGCTATGGCTACACCTTC. Combining the CDR3 with reference TRBV14 and TRBJ1-2 gives the whole variable domain EAGVTQFPSHSVIEKGQTVTLRCDPISGHDNLYWYRRVMGKEIKFLLHFVKESKQDESGMPNNRFLAERTGGTYSTLKVQPAELEDSGVYFCASSQEDRWDRDRYGYTFGSGTRLTVV.